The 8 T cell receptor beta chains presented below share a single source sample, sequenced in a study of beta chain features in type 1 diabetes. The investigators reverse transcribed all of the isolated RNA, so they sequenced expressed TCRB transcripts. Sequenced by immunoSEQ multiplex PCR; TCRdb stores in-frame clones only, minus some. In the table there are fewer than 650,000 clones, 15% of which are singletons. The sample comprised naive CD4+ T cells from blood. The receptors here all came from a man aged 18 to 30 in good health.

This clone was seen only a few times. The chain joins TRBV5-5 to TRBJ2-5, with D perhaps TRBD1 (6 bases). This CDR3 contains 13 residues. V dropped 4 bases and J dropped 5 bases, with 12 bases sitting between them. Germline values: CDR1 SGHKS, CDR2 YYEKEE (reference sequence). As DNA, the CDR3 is TGTGCCAGCAGCCTACAGGGTCCGGAGACCCAGTACTTC. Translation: CASSLQGPETQYF. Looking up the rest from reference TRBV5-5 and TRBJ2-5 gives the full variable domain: DAGVTQSPTHLIKTRGQQVTLRCSPISGHKSVSWYQQVLGQGPQFIFQYYEKEERGRGNFPDRFSARQFPNYSSELNVNALLLGDSALYLCASSLQGPETQYFGPGTRLLVL.

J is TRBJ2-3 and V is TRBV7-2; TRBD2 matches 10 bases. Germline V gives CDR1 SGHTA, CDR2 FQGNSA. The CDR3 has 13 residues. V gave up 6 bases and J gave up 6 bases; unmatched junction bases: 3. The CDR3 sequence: CASRFSGGDTQYF. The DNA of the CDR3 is TGTGCCAGCAGATTTAGCGGGGGGGATACGCAGTATTTT.

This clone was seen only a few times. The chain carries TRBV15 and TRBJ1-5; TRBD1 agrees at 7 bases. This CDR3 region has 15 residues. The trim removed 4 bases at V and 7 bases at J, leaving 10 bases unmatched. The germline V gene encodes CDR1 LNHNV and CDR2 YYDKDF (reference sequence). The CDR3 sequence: CATSMDRLGGQPQHF. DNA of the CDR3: TGTGCCACCAGCATGGACAGGCTAGGAGGGCAGCCCCAGCATTTT.

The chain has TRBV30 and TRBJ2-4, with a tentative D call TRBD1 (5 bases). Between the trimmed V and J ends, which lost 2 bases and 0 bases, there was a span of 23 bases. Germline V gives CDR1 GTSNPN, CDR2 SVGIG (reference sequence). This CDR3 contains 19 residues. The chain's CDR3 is CAWSTQSPQEILAKNIQYF. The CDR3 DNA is TGTGCCTGGAGTACCCAGTCCCCACAGGAAATCCTAGCCAAAAACATTCAGTACTTC.

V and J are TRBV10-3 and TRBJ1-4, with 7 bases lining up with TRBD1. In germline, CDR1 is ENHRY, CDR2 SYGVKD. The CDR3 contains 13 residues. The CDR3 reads CACRGTTGEKLFF. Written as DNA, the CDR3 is TGTGCATGCAGGGGGACAACAGGAGAAAAACTGTTTTTT.

This CDR3 is CASSDEGTADYNEQFF. The CDR3 nucleotides are TGTGCCAGCAGTGACGAAGGGACTGCAGACTACAATGAGCAGTTCTTC. J is TRBJ2-1 and V is TRBV2; possible D gene TRBD2, 6 bases. The germline V and J ends were trimmed by 3 bases and 3 bases, with 15 bases remaining between them. CDR3 size: 16 residues. The germline V gene encodes CDR1 SNHLY and CDR2 FYNNEI.

The CDR3: CASSILRGTEAFF. CDR3 in DNA: TGTGCCAGCAGCATACTCAGGGGGACTGAAGCTTTCTTT. The chain recombines TRBV7-8 with TRBJ1-1, with 7 bases that match TRBD1. This CDR3 is built from 13 residues. V shed 5 bases, J shed 5 bases, and the junction held 5 bases outside the gene matches. In germline, CDR1 is SGHVS, CDR2 FQNEAQ.

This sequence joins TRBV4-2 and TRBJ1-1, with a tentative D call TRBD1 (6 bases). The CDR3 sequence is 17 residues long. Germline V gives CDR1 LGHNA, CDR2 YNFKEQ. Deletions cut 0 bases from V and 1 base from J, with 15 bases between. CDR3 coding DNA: TGTGCCAGCAGCCAAGAATGGCGGGGGGCAGGGAACACTGAAGCTTTCTTT. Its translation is CASSQEWRGAGNTEAFF.